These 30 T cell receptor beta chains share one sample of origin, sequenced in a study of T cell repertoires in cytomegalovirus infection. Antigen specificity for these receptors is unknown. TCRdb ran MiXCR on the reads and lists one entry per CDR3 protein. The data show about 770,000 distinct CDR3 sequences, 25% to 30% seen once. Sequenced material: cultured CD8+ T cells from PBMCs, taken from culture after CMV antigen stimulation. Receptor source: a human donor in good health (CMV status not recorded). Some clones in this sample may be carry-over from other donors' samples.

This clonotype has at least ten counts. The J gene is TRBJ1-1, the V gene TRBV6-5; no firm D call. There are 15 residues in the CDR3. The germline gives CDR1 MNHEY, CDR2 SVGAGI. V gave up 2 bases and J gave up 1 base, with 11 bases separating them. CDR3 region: CASSYSGNGNTEAFF. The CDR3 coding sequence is TGTGCCAGCAGTTACAGTGGGAACGGGAACACTGAAGCTTTCTTT.

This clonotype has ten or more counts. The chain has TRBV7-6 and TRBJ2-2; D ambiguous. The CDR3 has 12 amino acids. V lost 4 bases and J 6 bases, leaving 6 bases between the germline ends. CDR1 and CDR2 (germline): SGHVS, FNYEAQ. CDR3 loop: CASSSQPGELFF. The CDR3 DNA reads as TGTGCCAGCAGCTCCCAGCCCGGGGAGCTGTTTTTT.

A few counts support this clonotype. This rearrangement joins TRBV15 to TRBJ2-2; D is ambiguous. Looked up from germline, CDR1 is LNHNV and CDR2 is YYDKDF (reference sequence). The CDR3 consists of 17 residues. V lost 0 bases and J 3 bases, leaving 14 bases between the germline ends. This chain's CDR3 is CATSRDSGDKYTGELFF. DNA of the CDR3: TGTGCCACCAGCAGAGATTCGGGCGACAAATACACCGGGGAGCTGTTTTTT.

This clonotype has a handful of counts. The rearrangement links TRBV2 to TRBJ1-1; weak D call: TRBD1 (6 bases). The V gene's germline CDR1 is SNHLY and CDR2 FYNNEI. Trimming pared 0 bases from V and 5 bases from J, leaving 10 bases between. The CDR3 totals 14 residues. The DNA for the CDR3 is TGTGCCAGCAGTGAAGCCGAGGGGGGGACTGAAGCTTTCTTT. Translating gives CASSEAEGGTEAFF. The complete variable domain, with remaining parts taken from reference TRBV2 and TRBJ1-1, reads EPEVTQTPSHQVTQMGQEVILRCVPISNHLYFYWYRQILGQKVEFLVSFYNNEISEKSEIFDDQFSVERPDGSNFTLKIRSTKLEDSAMYFCASSEAEGGTEAFFGQGTRLTVV.

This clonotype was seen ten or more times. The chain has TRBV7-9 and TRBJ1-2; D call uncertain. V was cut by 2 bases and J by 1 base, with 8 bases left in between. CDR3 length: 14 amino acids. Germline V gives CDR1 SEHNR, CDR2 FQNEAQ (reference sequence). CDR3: CASSLTPVNYGYTF. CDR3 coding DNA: TGTGCCAGCAGCTTAACCCCAGTTAACTATGGCTACACCTTC.

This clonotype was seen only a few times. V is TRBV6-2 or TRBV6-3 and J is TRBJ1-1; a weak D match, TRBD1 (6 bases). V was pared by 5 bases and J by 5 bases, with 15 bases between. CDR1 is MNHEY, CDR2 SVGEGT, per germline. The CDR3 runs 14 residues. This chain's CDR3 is CASSALTGITEAFF. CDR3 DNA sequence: TGTGCCAGCAGTGCCCTCACAGGGATAACTGAAGCTTTCTTT.

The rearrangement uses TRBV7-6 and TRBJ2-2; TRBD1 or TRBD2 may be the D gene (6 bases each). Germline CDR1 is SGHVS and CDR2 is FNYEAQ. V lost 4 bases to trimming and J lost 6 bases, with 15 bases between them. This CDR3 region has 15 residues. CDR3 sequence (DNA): TGTGCCAGCAGCTCGCCTGGGGGGCTAGCCGGGGAGCTGTTTTTT. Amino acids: CASSSPGGLAGELFF. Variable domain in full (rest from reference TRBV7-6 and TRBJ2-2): GAGVSQSPRYKVTKRGQDVALRCDPISGHVSLYWYRQALGQGPEFLTYFNYEAQQDKSGLPNDRFSAERPEGSISTLTIQRTEQRDSAMYRCASSSPGGLAGELFFGEGSRLTVL.

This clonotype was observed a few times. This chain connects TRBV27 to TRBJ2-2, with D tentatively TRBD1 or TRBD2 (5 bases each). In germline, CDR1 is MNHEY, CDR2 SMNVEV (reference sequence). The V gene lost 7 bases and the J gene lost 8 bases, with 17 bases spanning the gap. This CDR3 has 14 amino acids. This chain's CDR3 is CASTPLGTSGELFF. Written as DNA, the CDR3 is TGTGCCAGCACCCCCCTCGGGACCTCTGGGGAGCTGTTTTTT.

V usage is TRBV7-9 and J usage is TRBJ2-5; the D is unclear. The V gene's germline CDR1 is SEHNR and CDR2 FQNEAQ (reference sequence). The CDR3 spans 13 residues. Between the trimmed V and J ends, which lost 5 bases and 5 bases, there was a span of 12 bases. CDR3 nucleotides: TGTGCCAGCAGCGACGATCCTAGGGAGACCCAGTACTTC. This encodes CASSDDPRETQYF.

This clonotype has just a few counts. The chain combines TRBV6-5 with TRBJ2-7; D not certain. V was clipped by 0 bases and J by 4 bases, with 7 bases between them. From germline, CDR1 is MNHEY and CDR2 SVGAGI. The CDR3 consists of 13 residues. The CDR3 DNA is TGTGCCAGCAGTTACTCGAAGGAATACGAGCAGTACTTC. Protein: CASSYSKEYEQYF.

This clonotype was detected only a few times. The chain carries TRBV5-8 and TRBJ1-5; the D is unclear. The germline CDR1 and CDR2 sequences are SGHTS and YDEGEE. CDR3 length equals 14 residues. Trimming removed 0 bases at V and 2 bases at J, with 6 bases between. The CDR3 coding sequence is TGTGCCAGCAGCTTGGACTTGGGCAATCAGCCCCAGCATTTT. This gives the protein CASSLDLGNQPQHF.

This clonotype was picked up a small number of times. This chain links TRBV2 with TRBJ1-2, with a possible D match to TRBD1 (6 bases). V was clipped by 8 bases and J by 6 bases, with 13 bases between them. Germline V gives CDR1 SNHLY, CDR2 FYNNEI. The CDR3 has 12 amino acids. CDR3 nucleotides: TGTGCCAGCGTGACAGGATGGGATGGCTACACCTTC. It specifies CASVTGWDGYTF.

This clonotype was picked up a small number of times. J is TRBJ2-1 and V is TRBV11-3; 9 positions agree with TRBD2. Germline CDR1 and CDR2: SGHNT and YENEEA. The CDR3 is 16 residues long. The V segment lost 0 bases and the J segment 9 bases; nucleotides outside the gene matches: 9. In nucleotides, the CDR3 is TGTGCCAGCAGCTTAGAGGGCGGGGGGGCGGCCAGTGAGCAGTTCTTC. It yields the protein CASSLEGGGAASEQFF.

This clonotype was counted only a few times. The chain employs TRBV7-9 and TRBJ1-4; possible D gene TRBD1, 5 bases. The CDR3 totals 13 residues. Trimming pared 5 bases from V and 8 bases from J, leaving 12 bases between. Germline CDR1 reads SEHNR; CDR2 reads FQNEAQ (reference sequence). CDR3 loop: CASSLRQREKLFF. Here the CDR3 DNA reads TGTGCCAGCAGCCTGCGACAGAGGGAAAAACTGTTTTTT.

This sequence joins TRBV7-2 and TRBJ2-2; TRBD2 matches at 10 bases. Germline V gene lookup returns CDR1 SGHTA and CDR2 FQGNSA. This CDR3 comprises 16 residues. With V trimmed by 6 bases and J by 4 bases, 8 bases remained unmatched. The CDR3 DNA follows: TGTGCCAGCAGGGGTAGCGGGGGGCGAAGCACCGGGGAGCTGTTTTTT. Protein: CASRGSGGRSTGELFF.

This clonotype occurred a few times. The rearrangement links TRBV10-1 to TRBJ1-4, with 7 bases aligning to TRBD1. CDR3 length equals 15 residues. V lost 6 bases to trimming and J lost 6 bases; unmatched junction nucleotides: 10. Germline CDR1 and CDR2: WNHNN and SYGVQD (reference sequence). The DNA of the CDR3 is TGCGCCAGCAGGGGAGGAGACAGGGTTTATGAAAAACTGTTTTTT. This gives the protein CASRGGDRVYEKLFF.

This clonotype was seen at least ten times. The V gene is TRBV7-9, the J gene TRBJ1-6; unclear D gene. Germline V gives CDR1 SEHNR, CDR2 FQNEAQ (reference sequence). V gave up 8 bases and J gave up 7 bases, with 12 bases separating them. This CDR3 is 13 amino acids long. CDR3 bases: TGTGCCAGCTCGGACGCGGGGAATTCACCCCTCCACTTT. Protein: CASSDAGNSPLHF.

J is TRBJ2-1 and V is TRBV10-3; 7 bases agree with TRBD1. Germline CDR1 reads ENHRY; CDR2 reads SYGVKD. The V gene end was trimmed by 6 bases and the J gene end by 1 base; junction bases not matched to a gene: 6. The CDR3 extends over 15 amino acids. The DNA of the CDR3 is TGTGCCATCAGCGCTACAGGGGAATCCTACAATGAGCAGTTCTTC. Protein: CAISATGESYNEQFF.

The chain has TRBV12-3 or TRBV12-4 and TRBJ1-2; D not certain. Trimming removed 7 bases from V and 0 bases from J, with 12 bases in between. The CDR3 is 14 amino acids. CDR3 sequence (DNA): TGTGCCAGCAATACGGCAGTGCCTAACTATGGCTACACCTTC. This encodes CASNTAVPNYGYTF.

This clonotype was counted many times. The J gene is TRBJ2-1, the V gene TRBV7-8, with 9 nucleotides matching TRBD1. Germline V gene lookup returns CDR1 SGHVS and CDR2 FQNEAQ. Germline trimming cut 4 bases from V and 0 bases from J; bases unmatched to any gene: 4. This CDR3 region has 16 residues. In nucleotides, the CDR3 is TGTGCCAGCAGCTCCGGGACAGGGTACTCCTACAATGAGCAGTTCTTC. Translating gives CASSSGTGYSYNEQFF.

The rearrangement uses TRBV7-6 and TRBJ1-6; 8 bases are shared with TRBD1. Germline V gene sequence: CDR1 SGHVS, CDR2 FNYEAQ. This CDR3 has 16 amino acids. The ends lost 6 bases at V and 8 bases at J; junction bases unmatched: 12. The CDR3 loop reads CASSPTEGQGHSPLHF. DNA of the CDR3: TGTGCCAGCAGTCCAACGGAAGGACAGGGTCATTCACCCCTCCACTTT.

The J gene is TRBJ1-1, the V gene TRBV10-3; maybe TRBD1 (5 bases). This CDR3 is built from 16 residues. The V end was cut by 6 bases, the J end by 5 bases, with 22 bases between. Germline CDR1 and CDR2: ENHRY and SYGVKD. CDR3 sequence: CAIRVRGVGKGTEAFF. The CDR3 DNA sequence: TGTGCCATCAGGGTGAGGGGTGTAGGAAAGGGGACTGAAGCTTTCTTT.

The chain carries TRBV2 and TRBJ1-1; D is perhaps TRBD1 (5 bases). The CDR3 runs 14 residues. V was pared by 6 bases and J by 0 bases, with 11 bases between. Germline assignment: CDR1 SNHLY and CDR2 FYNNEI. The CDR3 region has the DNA TGTGCCAGCAGGAGACAGAGTATGAACACTGAAGCTTTCTTT. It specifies CASRRQSMNTEAFF.

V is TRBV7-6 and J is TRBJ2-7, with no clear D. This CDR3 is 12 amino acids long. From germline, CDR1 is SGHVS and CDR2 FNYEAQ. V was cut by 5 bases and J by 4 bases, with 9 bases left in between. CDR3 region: CASSTPGYEQYF. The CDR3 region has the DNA TGTGCCAGCAGCACGCCCGGATACGAGCAGTACTTC.

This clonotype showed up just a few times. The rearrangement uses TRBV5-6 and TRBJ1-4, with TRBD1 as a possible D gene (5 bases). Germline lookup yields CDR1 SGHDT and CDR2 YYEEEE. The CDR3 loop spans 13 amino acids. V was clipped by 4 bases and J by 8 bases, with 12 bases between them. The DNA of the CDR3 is TGTGCCAGCAGCCCAGGGAGTTGGGAAAAACTGTTTTTT. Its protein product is CASSPGSWEKLFF.

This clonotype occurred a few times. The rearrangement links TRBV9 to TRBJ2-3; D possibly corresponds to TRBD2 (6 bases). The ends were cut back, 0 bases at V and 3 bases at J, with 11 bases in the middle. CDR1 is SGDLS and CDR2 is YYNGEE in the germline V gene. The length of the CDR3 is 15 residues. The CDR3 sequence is CASSVDRAGTDTQYF. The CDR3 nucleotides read TGTGCCAGCAGCGTAGATCGAGCGGGTACAGATACGCAGTATTTT.

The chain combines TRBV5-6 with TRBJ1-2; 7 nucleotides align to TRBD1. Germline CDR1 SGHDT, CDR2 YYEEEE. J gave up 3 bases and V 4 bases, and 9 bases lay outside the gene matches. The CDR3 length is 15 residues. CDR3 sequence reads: CASSQPDRRDYGYTF. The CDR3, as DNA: TGTGCCAGCAGCCAACCGGACAGGAGAGACTATGGCTACACCTTC.

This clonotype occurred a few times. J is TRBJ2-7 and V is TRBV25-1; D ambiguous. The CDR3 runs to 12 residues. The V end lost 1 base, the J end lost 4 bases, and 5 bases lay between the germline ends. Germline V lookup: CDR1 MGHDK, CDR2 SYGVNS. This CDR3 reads CASSESLYEQYF. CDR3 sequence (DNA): TGTGCCAGCAGTGAATCCCTATACGAGCAGTACTTC.

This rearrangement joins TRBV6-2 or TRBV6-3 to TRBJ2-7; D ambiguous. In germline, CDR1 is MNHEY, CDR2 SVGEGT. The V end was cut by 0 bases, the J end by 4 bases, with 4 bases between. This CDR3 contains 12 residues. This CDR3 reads CASSYSNYEQYF. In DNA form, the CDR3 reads TGTGCCAGCAGTTACTCCAATTACGAGCAGTACTTC.

As DNA, the CDR3 is TGCGCCAGCAGCCAAGGTATTAGGTCTGGGGCCAACGTCCTGACTTTC. It translates to CASSQGIRSGANVLTF. The genes are TRBV4-1 and TRBJ2-6; D remains ambiguous. The CDR3 is 16 residues long. CDR1 is MGHRA and CDR2 is YSYEKL in the germline V gene. Trimming left V 1 base short and J 1 base short, with 8 bases between.